This T cell receptor (beta chain) is from a study of cytomegalovirus exposure and HLA in healthy donors. Findings and caveats of the study: The study dropped some indistinguishable V segments, TRBV6-2 and TRBV6-3 among them. Relative to equally common others, HLA-associated TCR beta chains showed greater clonal expansion in a later analysis. With later analysis, a missense DCLRE1C variant became linked to TCR beta V- and J-gene trimming. Despite most TCR sequences being rare, some public TCRs occurred in many donors.

The germline V gene has CDR1 SGHDT and CDR2 YYEEEE. Deletions cut 1 base from V and 3 bases from J, with 13 bases between. The CDR3 runs 15 residues. About this clone itself: Its cognate antigen is unknown.

The PCR contained 60 Vbeta and 13 Jbeta primers. TCRdb keeps only in-frame clones here, not all; method: immunoSEQ multiplex PCR. Of 190,000 or so clones in the sample, about 80% are singletons; the top ten hold 9.5% to 13%. This clonotype originated in a woman between 50 and 59 years old in good health and CMV-seropositive. V is TRBV5-6 and J is TRBJ1-2; D possibly corresponds to TRBD1 (5 bases). The sample consisted of PBMCs. As DNA, the CDR3 is TGTGCCAGCAGCTTGTATGGGGCCAGGGACTATGGCTACACCTTC. Translation: CASSLYGARDYGYTF.